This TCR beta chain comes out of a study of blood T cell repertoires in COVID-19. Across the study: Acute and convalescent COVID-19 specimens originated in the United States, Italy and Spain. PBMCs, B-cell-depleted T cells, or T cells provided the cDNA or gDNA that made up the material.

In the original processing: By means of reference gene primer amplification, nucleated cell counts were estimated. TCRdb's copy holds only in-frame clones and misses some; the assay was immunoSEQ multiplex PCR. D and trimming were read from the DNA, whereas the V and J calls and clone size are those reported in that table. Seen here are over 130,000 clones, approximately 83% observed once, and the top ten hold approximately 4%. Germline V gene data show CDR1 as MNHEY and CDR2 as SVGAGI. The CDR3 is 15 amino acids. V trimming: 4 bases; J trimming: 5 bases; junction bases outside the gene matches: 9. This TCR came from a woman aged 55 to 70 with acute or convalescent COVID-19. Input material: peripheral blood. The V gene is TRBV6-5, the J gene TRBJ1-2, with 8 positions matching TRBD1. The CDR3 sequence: CASSSFPRQGYGYTF. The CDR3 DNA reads TGTGCCAGCAGTTCGTTCCCAAGACAGGGGTATGGCTACACCTTC.